Presented here are 11 T cell receptor beta chains from one specimen sequenced in a study of blood T cell repertoires in COVID-19. Method: immunoSEQ multiplex PCR; TCRdb's copy keeps in-frame clones and lacks some. The sample holds approximately 6,600 clones, approximately 90% seen once. Sequenced: peripheral blood. The receptors come from a man older than 75 with active COVID-19.

The J gene is TRBJ1-5, the V gene TRBV24-1; D remains ambiguous. Germline values: CDR1 KGHDR, CDR2 SFDVKD. The CDR3 runs to 15 residues. Deletions cut 5 bases from V and 6 bases from J, with 16 bases between. CDR3 amino acids: CATSVGSGEGQPQHF. The CDR3 DNA sequence: TGTGCCACCAGTGTAGGGTCTGGGGAGGGTCAGCCCCAGCATTTT.

The chain joins TRBV7-2 to TRBJ2-1, with 8 bases lining up with TRBD1. CDR1 SGHTA and CDR2 FQGNSA come from the germline V gene. The V segment lost 0 bases and the J segment 5 bases; nucleotides outside the gene matches: 9. The CDR3 sequence is 17 residues long. The CDR3 DNA follows: TGTGCCAGCAGCTTAGCGCTGTGGGACAGGTTCGACAATGAGCAGTTCTTC. This translates into CASSLALWDRFDNEQFF.

The chain couples TRBV5-6 to TRBJ1-1, with TRBD1 as a possible D gene (5 bases). The CDR3 totals 14 residues. Germline V gene data show CDR1 as SGHDT and CDR2 as YYEEEE. V was clipped by 0 bases and J by 2 bases, with 8 bases between them. The CDR3 here is CASSLGTTNTEAFF. CDR3 coding DNA: TGTGCCAGCAGCTTGGGGACAACCAACACTGAAGCTTTCTTT.

The V call is TRBV6-2 or TRBV6-3, the J call TRBJ2-5; TRBD1 matches 7 bases. Germline CDR1 MNHEY, CDR2 SVGEGT. The CDR3 sequence is 13 residues long. J was trimmed by 4 bases and V by 1 base; bases with no gene match: 0. The CDR3: CASSYWTGETQYF. CDR3 sequence (DNA): TGTGCCAGCAGTTACTGGACAGGAGAGACCCAGTACTTC.

The genes are TRBV28 and TRBJ2-5; 7 bases line up with TRBD1. Germline V CDR1 and CDR2: MDHEN, SYDVKM. V was clipped by 6 bases and J by 4 bases; unmatched bases: 8. The CDR3 consists of 14 residues. CDR3 loop: CASSPGTALETQYF. The CDR3 coding sequence is TGTGCCAGCAGCCCCGGGACAGCTCTAGAGACCCAGTACTTC.

This clone was observed a single time. The rearrangement links TRBV11-2 to TRBJ2-7; D possibly corresponds to TRBD2 (6 bases). Trimming took 0 bases from V and 3 from J, leaving 12 bases between them. Germline CDR1 SGHAT, CDR2 FQNNGV. There are 15 residues in the CDR3. This chain's CDR3 is CASSLDRGGFYEQYF. The CDR3 DNA sequence: TGTGCCAGCAGCTTAGATCGTGGAGGGTTCTACGAGCAGTACTTC.

V is TRBV23-1 and J is TRBJ2-7, with 7 positions matching TRBD1. TRBV23-1 is an ORF, and what it does is uncertain. The CDR3 covers 14 residues. V gave up 8 bases and J gave up 0 bases; unmatched junction bases: 7. Here the CDR3 reads CASQEGQVSYEQYF. CDR3 nucleotides: TGCGCCAGCCAGGAAGGACAGGTCTCCTACGAGCAGTACTTC.

This sequence joins TRBV30 and TRBJ1-2, with D possibly TRBD1 on 6 matching bases. CDR1 is GTSNPN and CDR2 is SVGIG in the germline V gene (reference sequence). V was cut by 2 bases and J by 6 bases, with 25 bases left in between. The CDR3 loop spans 17 amino acids. CDR3 nucleotide sequence: TGTGCCTGGAGTTTCAAGGCAGGGGATTTGGTTTTGCATGGCTACACCTTC. It is translated as CAWSFKAGDLVLHGYTF.

This clone was seen just once. V gene TRBV4-2 combines with J gene TRBJ1-2, with 8 positions matching TRBD1. The V gene's germline CDR1 is LGHNA and CDR2 YNFKEQ. This CDR3 is 14 amino acids long. V gave up 3 bases and J gave up 8 bases; unmatched junction bases: 8. CDR3 DNA sequence: TGTGCCAGCAGCCAGCCGGACAGGGCGGGAGGCTACACCTTC. It specifies CASSQPDRAGGYTF.

The gene calls are TRBV5-1 and TRBJ2-3, with D possibly matching TRBD1 (7 bases). This CDR3 contains 14 residues. CDR1 and CDR2 from the germline V gene are SGHRS and YFSETQ. The V and J ends lost 0 bases and 5 bases respectively, with 10 bases between them. The CDR3 reads CASSLDRGGDTQYF. The CDR3 DNA follows: TGCGCCAGCAGCTTGGACAGGGGAGGAGATACGCAGTATTTT.

The chain recombines TRBV9 with TRBJ1-4; 9 bases are a match to TRBD1. The V gene end was trimmed by 3 bases and the J gene end by 8 bases; junction bases not matched to a gene: 8. In germline, CDR1 is SGDLS, CDR2 YYNGEE. The CDR3 contains 15 residues. For the CDR3, the DNA is TGTGCCAGCAGCGGAAAGACAGGGGGTGACGAAAAACTGTTTTTT. Translating it yields CASSGKTGGDEKLFF.